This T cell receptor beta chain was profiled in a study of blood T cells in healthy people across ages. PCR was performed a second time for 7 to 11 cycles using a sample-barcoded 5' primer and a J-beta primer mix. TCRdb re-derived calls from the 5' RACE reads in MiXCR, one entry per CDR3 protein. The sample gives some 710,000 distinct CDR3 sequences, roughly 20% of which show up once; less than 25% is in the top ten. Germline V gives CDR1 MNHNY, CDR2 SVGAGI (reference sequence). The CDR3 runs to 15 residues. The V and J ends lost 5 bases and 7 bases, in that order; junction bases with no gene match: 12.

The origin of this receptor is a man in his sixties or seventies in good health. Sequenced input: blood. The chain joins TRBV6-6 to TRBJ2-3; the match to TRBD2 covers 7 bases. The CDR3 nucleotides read TGTGCCAGCAGTACTAGCGATGGAGGGGTCCATACGCAGTATTTT. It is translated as CASSTSDGGVHTQYF.